One T cell receptor beta chain is described in this entry. The method was immunoSEQ multiplex PCR; TCRdb's version includes in-frame clones alone and lacks a portion of them. The sample lists approximately 73,000 clones; 85% to 95% were seen once. The sample originates from a study of technical replicates of blood from a handful of donors. The V end lost 0 bases, the J end lost 1 base, and 8 bases lay between the germline ends. Looked up from germline, CDR1 is SGHRS and CDR2 is YFSETQ. The CDR3 runs 15 residues. This chain joins TRBV5-1 and TRBJ1-5; TRBD1 is a possible D gene (6 bases). This TCR derives from a human donor in good health. Input material: T cells isolated from PBMCs. The CDR3: CASSLDDRSNQPQHF. For the CDR3, the DNA is TGCGCCAGCAGCTTGGATGACAGGAGCAATCAGCCCCAGCATTTT. Filled out from reference TRBV5-1 and TRBJ1-5, the complete variable domain reads KAGVTQTPRYLIKTRGQQVTLSCSPISGHRSVSWYQQTPGQGLQFLFEYFSETQRNKGNFPGRFSGRQFSNSRSEMNVSTLELGDSALYLCASSLDDRSNQPQHFGDGTRLSIL.